Ten or more counts support the clone carrying this T cell receptor beta chain. Antigen unknown. The sample is drawn from a study of T cells in Graves' hyperthyroidism and ophthalmopathy. Study observations and caveats: Blood held most thyroid clonotypes expanded above 0.001 frequency. Ophthalmopathy and stable hyperthyroidism were separated by a 13 V-J model.

RNA transcripts gave rise to amplified TCR beta CDR3 regions. The HTBI set primed first-round TCR CDR3 RT-PCR. TCRdb used MiXCR to reprocess the multiplex PCR reads, holding one entry per CDR3 protein. This sample has approximately 410,000 distinct CDR3 sequences, with roughly 15% found just once. V lost 9 bases and J lost 2; bases outside the gene matches: 10. The CDR3 runs to 14 residues. Germline assignment: CDR1 MDHEN and CDR2 SYDVKM. The receptor was isolated from a man aged 18 to 29 with Graves' ophthalmopathy. The sequenced sample was blood. J is TRBJ2-7 and V is TRBV28; 7 bases align to TRBD1. The CDR3 DNA is TGTGCCAGTAACGCCGGGACAGTTCCCTACGAGCAGTACTTC. It codes for CASNAGTVPYEQYF.